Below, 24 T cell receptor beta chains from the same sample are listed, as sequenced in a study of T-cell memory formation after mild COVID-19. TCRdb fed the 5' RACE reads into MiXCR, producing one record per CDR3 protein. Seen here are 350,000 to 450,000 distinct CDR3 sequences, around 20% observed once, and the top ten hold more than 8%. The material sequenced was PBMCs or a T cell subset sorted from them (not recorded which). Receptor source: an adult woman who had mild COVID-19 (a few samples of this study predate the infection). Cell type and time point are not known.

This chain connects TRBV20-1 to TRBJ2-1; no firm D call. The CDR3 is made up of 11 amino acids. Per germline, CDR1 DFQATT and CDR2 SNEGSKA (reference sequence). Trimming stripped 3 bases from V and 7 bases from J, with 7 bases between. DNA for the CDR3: TGCAGTGCTAGTGGTGGGAATGAGCAGTTCTTC. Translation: CSASGGNEQFF.

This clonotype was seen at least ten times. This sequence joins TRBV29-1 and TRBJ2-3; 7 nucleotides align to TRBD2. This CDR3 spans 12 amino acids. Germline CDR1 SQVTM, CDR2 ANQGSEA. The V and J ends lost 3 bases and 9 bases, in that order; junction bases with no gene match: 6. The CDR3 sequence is CSVETSRVTQYF. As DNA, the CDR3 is TGCAGCGTTGAGACTAGCCGCGTCACGCAGTATTTT.

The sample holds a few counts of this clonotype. DNA for the CDR3: TGTGCCAGCAGCCTTTGGACTAGCGGGAGTTCGGATACGCAGTATTTT. This sequence encodes CASSLWTSGSSDTQYF. This chain connects TRBV3-1 to TRBJ2-3; TRBD2 matches at 13 bases. V trimming: 4 bases; J trimming: 6 bases; junction bases outside the gene matches: 7. Germline-derived CDR1 and CDR2 are LGHDT and YNNKEL (reference sequence). The CDR3 runs 16 residues.

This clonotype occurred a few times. In DNA form, the CDR3 reads TGTGTCCTCAGGGAGATCTCCTACAATGAGCAGTTCTTC. The encoded protein is CVLREISYNEQFF. The rearrangement joins TRBV7-9 to TRBJ2-1; D might be TRBD1 or TRBD2, each matching 5 bases. The CDR3 runs to 13 residues. Germline V gene lookup returns CDR1 SEHNR and CDR2 FQNEAQ (reference sequence).

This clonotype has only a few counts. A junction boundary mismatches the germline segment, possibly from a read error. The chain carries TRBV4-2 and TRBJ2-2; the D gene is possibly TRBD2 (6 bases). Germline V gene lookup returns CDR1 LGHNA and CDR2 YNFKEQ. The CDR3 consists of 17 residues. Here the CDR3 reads CASSKEAGTSNTGELFF. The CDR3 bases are TGTGCCAGCAGCAAAGAAGCCGGGACTTCGAACACCGGGGAGCTGTTTTTT.

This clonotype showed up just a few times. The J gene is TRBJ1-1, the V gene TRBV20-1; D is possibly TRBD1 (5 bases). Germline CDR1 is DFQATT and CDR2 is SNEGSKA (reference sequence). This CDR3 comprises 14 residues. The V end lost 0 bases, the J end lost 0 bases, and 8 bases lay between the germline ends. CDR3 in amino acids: CSARDLGLNTEAFF. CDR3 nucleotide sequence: TGCAGTGCTAGAGATCTGGGACTGAACACTGAAGCTTTCTTT.

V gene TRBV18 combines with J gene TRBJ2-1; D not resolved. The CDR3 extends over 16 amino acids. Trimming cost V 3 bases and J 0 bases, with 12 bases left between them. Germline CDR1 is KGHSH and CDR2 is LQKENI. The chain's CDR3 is CASSPPGRRSYNEQFF. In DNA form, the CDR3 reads TGTGCCAGCTCACCGCCCGGCAGGCGCTCCTACAATGAGCAGTTCTTC.

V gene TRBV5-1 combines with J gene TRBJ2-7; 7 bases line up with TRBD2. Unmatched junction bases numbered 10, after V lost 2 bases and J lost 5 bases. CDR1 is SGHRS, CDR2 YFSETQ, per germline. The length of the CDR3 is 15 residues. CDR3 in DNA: TGCGCCAGCAGCTTTGGAGGAGCGGGAAGTAACGAGCAGTACTTC. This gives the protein CASSFGGAGSNEQYF.

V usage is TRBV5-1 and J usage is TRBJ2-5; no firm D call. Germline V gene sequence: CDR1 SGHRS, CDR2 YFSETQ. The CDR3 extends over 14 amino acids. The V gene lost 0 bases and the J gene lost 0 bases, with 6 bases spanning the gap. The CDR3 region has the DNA TGCGCCAGCAGCTTGGGGATGTACCAAGAGACCCAGTACTTC. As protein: CASSLGMYQETQYF. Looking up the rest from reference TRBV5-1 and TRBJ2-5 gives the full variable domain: KAGVTQTPRYLIKTRGQQVTLSCSPISGHRSVSWYQQTPGQGLQFLFEYFSETQRNKGNFPGRFSGRQFSNSRSEMNVSTLELGDSALYLCASSLGMYQETQYFGPGTRLLVL.

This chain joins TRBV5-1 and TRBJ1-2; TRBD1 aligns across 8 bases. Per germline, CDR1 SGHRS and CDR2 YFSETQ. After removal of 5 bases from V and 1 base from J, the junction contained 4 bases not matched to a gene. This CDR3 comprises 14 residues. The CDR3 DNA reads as TGCGCCAGCAGAGGACAGGGAGTTAACTATGGCTACACCTTC. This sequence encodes CASRGQGVNYGYTF.

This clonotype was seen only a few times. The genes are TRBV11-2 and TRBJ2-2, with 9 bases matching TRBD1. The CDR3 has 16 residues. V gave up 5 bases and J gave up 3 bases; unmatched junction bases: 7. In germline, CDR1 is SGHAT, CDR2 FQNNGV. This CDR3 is CASSLWTGVDTGELFF. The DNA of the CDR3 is TGTGCCAGCAGCCTCTGGACAGGGGTGGACACCGGGGAGCTGTTTTTT.

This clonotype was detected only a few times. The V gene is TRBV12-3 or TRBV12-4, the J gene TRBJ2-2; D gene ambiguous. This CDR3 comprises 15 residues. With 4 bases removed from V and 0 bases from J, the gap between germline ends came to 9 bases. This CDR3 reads CASSWAGPNTGELFF. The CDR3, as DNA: TGTGCCAGCAGTTGGGCCGGGCCGAACACCGGGGAGCTGTTTTTT.

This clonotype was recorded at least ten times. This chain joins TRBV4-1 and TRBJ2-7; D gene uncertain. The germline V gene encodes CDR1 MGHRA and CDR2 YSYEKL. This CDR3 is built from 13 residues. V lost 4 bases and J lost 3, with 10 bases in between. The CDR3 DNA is TGCGCCAGCAGCCCGACGGCTAACTACGAGCAGTACTTC. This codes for CASSPTANYEQYF.

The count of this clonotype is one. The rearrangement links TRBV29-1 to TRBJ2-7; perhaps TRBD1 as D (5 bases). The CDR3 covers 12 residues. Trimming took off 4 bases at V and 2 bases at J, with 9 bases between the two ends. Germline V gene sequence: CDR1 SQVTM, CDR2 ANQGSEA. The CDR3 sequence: CSVGWGPYEQYF. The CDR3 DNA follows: TGCAGCGTTGGGTGGGGCCCCTACGAGCAGTACTTC.

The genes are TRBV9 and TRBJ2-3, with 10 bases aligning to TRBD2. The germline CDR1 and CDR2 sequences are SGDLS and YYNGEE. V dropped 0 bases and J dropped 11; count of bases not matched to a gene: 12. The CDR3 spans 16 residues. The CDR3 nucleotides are TGTGCCAGCAGCGTAGGACTAGCGGGCTCATCGGCTAGGCAGTATTTT. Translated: CASSVGLAGSSARQYF.

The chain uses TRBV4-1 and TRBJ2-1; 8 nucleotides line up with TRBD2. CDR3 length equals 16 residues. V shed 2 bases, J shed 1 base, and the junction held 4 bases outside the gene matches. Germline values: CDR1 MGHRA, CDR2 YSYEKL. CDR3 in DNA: TGCGCCAGCAGCCAAATAGCGGGGAGGTCCTACAATGAGCAGTTCTTC. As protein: CASSQIAGRSYNEQFF.

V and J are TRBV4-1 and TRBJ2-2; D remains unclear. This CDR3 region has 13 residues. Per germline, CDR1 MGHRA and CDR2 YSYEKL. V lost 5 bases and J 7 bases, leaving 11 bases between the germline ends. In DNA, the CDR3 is TGCGCCAGCAGCTACGATCCGGACGGGGAGCTGTTTTTT. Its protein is CASSYDPDGELFF.

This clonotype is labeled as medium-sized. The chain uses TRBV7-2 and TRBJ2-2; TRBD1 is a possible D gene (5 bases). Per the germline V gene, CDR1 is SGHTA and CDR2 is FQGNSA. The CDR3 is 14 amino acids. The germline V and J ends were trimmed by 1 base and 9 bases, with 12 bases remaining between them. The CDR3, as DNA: TGTGCCAGCAGCTTAGGGGCAGGGAATCGGGAGCTGTTTTTT. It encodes CASSLGAGNRELFF.

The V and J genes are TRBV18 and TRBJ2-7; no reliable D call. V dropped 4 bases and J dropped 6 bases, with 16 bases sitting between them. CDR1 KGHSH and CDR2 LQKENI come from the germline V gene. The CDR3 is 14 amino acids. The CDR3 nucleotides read TGTGCCAGCTCACGAACAGAGTATCTCCCCGAGCAGTACTTC. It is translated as CASSRTEYLPEQYF.

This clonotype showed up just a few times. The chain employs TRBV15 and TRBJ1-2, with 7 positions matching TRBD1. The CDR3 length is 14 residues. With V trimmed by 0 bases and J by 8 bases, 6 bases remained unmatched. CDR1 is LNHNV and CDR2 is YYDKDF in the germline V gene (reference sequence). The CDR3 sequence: CATSRDRGVGGYTF. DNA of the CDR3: TGTGCCACCAGCAGAGACAGGGGGGTCGGCGGCTACACCTTC.

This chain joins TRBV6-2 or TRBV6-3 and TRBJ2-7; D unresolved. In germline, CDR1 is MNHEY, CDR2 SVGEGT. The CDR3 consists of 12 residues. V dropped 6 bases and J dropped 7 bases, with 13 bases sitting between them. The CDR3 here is CASSNGLREQYF. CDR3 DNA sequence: TGTGCCAGCAGCAACGGTCTCCGGGAGCAGTACTTC.

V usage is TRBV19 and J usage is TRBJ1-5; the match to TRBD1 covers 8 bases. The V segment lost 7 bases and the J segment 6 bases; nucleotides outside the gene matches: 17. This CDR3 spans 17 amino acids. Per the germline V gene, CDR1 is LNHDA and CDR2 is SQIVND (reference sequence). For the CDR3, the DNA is TGTGCCAGTACATTGCGGCCACCAGGGGGCGCGGGTCAGCCCCAGCATTTT. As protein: CASTLRPPGGAGQPQHF.

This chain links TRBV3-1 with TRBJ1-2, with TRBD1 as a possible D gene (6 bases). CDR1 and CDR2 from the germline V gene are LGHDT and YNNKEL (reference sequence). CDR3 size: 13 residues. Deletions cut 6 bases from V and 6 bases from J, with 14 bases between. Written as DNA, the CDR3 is TGTGCCAGCAGTCTAAAGGGGGTCGATGGCTACACCTTC. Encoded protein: CASSLKGVDGYTF.

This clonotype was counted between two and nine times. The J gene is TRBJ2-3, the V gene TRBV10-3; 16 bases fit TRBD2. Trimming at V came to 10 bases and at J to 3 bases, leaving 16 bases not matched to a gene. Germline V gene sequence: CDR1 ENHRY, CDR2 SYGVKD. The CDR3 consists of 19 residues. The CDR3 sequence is CASRPGTSGGAGETDTQYF. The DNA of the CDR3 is TGTGCCAGCCGTCCCGGGACTAGCGGGGGGGCCGGTGAAACAGATACGCAGTATTTT.